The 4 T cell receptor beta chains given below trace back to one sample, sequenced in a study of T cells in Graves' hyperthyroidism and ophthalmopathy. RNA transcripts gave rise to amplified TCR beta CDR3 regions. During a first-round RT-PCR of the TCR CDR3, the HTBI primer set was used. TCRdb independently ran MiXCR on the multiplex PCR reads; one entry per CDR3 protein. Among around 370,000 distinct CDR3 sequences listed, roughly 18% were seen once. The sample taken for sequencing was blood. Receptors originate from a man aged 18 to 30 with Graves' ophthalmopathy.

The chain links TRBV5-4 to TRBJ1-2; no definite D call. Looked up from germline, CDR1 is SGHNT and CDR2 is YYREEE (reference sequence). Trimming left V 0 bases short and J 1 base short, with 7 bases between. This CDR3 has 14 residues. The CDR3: CASSLAVFNYGYTF. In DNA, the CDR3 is TGTGCCAGCAGCTTGGCCGTGTTTAACTATGGCTACACCTTC.

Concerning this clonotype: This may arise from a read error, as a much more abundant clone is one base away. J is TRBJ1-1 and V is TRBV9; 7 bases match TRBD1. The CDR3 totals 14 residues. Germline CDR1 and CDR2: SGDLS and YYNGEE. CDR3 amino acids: CSSSVTGTGTEAFF. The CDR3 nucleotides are TGTTCCAGCAGCGTGACAGGGACGGGAACTGAAGCTTTCTTT.

The chain's CDR3 is CASSLAGGPYDEQYF. CDR3 nucleotides: TGTGCCAGCAGTTTAGCGGGAGGGCCGTACGACGAGCAGTACTTC. V usage is TRBV28 and J usage is TRBJ2-7, with 9 bases identical to TRBD2. With V trimmed by 2 bases and J by 5 bases, 7 bases remained unmatched. The CDR3 loop spans 15 amino acids. Germline assignment: CDR1 MDHEN and CDR2 SYDVKM. Filled out from reference TRBV28 and TRBJ2-7, the complete variable domain reads DVKVTQSSRYLVKRTGEKVFLECVQDMDHENMFWYRQDPGLGLRLIYFSYDVKMKEKGDIPEGYSVSREKKERFSLILESASTNQTSMYLCASSLAGGPYDEQYFGPGTRLTVT.

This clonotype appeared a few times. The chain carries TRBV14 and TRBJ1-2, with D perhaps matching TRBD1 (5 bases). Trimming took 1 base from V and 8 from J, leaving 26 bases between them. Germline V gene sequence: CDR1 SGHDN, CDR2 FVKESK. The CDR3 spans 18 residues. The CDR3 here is CASSQASYRDGGLRGYTF. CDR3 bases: TGTGCCAGCAGCCAAGCGTCGTATAGGGACGGTGGTTTGCGGGGCTACACCTTC.